One and the same sample provided the 9 T cell receptor beta chains below, sequenced in a study of CD8 T cells in ankylosing spondylitis. TCRdb used MiXCR to reprocess the 5' RACE reads, holding one entry per CDR3 protein. The sample has 250,000 to 300,000 distinct CDR3 sequences, approximately 20% seen once. The material sequenced was blood, either unsorted or a sorted T cell fraction (not recorded which). The receptors stem from a male donor with ankylosing spondylitis or in good health (not recorded which).

This clonotype was counted between two and nine times. This sequence joins TRBV29-1 and TRBJ2-1; D is possibly TRBD2 (6 bases). V was pared by 7 bases and J by 5 bases, with 12 bases between. This CDR3 has 12 amino acids. Germline lookup yields CDR1 SQVTM and CDR2 ANQGSEA. This CDR3 is CSGWDLNNEQFF. CDR3 DNA sequence: TGCAGCGGGTGGGACTTGAACAATGAGCAGTTCTTC.

The table lists this clonotype with a few counts. J is TRBJ2-7 and V is TRBV7-8, with D possibly being TRBD1 or TRBD2 (6 bases each). Germline V CDR1 and CDR2: SGHVS, FQNEAQ. Between the trimmed V and J ends, which lost 3 bases and 0 bases, there was a span of 9 bases. The length of the CDR3 is 14 residues. The CDR3 sequence: CASSLGGTSYEQYF. The CDR3 nucleotides read TGTGCCAGCAGCTTGGGGGGCACCTCCTACGAGCAGTACTTC.

The chain uses TRBV20-1 and TRBJ2-5, with TRBD1 matching over 8 bases. Trimming cost V 3 bases and J 4 bases; bases outside gene matches: 4. This CDR3 region has 13 residues. The germline CDR1 and CDR2 sequences are DFQATT and SNEGSKA (reference sequence). In DNA, the CDR3 is TGCAGTGCTAGGGACAGGGAAACAGAGACCCAGTACTTC. Translating it yields CSARDRETETQYF.

This chain connects TRBV4-1 to TRBJ1-2, with D unclear. V gave up 0 bases and J gave up 4 bases, with 9 bases separating them. The CDR3 consists of 14 residues. The germline V gene encodes CDR1 MGHRA and CDR2 YSYEKL. CDR3 sequence (DNA): TGCGCCAGCAGCCAAGATTATGGCAGCTATGGCTACACCTTC. Translating it yields CASSQDYGSYGYTF.

This chain joins TRBV7-8 and TRBJ2-1, with 12 positions matching TRBD2. This CDR3 is 18 amino acids long. CDR1 is SGHVS, CDR2 FQNEAQ, per germline. The ends lost 5 bases at V and 0 bases at J; junction bases unmatched: 8. The CDR3 DNA is TGTGCCAGCAGCGGACTAGCGGGAACACAGAGCTCCTACAATGAGCAGTTCTTC. Its protein product is CASSGLAGTQSSYNEQFF. The full variable domain, rest sourced from reference TRBV7-8 and TRBJ2-1, is GAGVSQSPRYKVAKRGQDVALRCDPISGHVSLFWYQQALGQGPEFLTYFQNEAQLDKSGLPSDRFFAERPEGSVSTLKIQRTQQEDSAVYLCASSGLAGTQSSYNEQFFGPGTRLTVL.

This sequence joins TRBV12-3 or TRBV12-4 and TRBJ1-4; unclear D gene. The V end lost 6 bases, the J end lost 10 bases, and 12 bases lay between the germline ends. The length of the CDR3 is 12 residues. CDR3 coding DNA: TGTGCCAGCAGAACCGGACGGGCAAAACTGTTTTTT. Its protein product is CASRTGRAKLFF.

The sample holds a few counts of this clonotype. This chain connects TRBV7-6 to TRBJ2-1; no firm D call. The germline V gene encodes CDR1 SGHVS and CDR2 FNYEAQ. V lost 1 base, J lost 5 bases, and 15 bases lay in between. The CDR3 runs to 16 residues. CDR3 residues: CASSLVRSGINNEQFF. The CDR3, as DNA: TGTGCCAGCAGCTTAGTCCGGTCGGGTATCAACAATGAGCAGTTCTTC. The full variable domain, rest sourced from reference TRBV7-6 and TRBJ2-1, is GAGVSQSPRYKVTKRGQDVALRCDPISGHVSLYWYRQALGQGPEFLTYFNYEAQQDKSGLPNDRFSAERPEGSISTLTIQRTEQRDSAMYRCASSLVRSGINNEQFFGPGTRLTVL.

This clonotype was counted between two and nine times. The J gene is TRBJ2-1, the V gene TRBV12-3 or TRBV12-4, with D hard to call. V lost 1 base and J 4 bases, leaving 11 bases between the germline ends. This CDR3 has 15 amino acids. The CDR3, as DNA: TGTGCCAGCAGTTTAGGCGGCCCGCTATACAATGAGCAGTTCTTC. The encoded protein is CASSLGGPLYNEQFF.

This chain connects TRBV25-1 to TRBJ2-2, with a possible D match to TRBD2 (5 bases). V lost 6 bases, J lost 2 bases, and 10 bases lay in between. The germline V gene encodes CDR1 MGHDK and CDR2 SYGVNS. The CDR3 extends over 14 amino acids. CDR3 coding DNA: TGTGCCAGCAGAACAGCGGCTAACACCGGGGAGCTGTTTTTT. It codes for CASRTAANTGELFF.